These T cell receptor beta chains were read from a single sample in a study of blood T cells in healthy people across ages. TCRdb reanalysed the 5' RACE reads using MiXCR and keeps one entry per CDR3 protein. Among 850,000 or so distinct CDR3 sequences listed, less than 35% were seen once. Sequencing input: blood. The receptors derive from an elderly woman in good health. Each CDR3 is given with its conserved first and last residue. A D gene is named only where the DNA matches it firmly. Clone sizes are given selectively: once, few, many, or a class where the clone is expanded.

j_call	v_call	d_call	clone_size	cdr3_nt	cdr3_aa
TRBJ2-1	TRBV24-1	TRBD1	few	TGTGCCACCAGAGACAGGGGGTCCTACAATGAGCAGTTCTTC	CATRDRGSYNEQFF
TRBJ1-2	TRBV7-9	NA	many	TGTGCCAGCAGCTCATTTAACAGGCGCTATGGCTACACCTTC	CASSSFNRRYGYTF
TRBJ2-5	TRBV5-4	NA	many	TGTGCCAGCAGCTTGGAGGGTAGGAGAGAAGAGACCCAGTACTTC	CASSLEGRREETQYF
TRBJ2-3	TRBV29-1	NA	NA	TGCAGCCATACCGAAGGGGGGGCGACAGATACGCAGTATTTT	CSHTEGGATDTQYF
TRBJ1-1	TRBV20-1	NA	many	TGCAGTGCTAGAGCCCCGGGCTGGAACACTGAAGCTTTCTTT	CSARAPGWNTEAFF
TRBJ2-7	TRBV25-1	NA	NA	TGTGCCAGCAGTGAATATGGCGGCAGAGCCGTCTACGAGCAGTACTTC	CASSEYGGRAVYEQYF
TRBJ2-5	TRBV6-1	NA	many	TGTGCCAGCAGTGGGGGATACAGACTCGCCCGGCAAGAGACCCAGTACTTC	CASSGGYRLARQETQYF
TRBJ1-2	TRBV5-1	NA	few	TGCGCCAGCAGCTTGGGATTTCTGGATTTTTCCACCTTC	CASSLGFLDFSTF
TRBJ1-4	TRBV7-2	NA	many	TGTGCCAGCAGCTTAGACCCGGGGGCGGGGAGGGCAACTAATGAAAAACTGTTTTTT	CASSLDPGAGRATNEKLFF
TRBJ2-7	TRBV4-3	TRBD2	NA	TGCGCCAGCAGCCAAGAATTTTACGCAGCGGGGGACGACGAGCAGTACTTC	CASSQEFYAAGDDEQYF
TRBJ2-7	TRBV7-9	NA	many	TGTGCCAGCAGCCCCGTTTCCTACGAGCAGTACTTC	CASSPVSYEQYF
TRBJ2-1	TRBV6-2/TRBV6-3	TRBD2	many	TGTGCCAGCAGTTACCCTCGCGGGGGGGCCACAAATGAGCAGTTCTTC	CASSYPRGGATNEQFF
TRBJ2-6	TRBV15	TRBD2	NA	TGTGCCACCAGCAGAGAAGGCTTCGGGAGGACCCGTGCTGGGGCCAACGTCCTGACTTTC	CATSREGFGRTRAGANVLTF
TRBJ2-1	TRBV20-1	NA	NA	TGCAGTGCTAGAGATCTCGCAGGCCATGAGCAGTTCTTC	CSARDLAGHEQFF
TRBJ1-1	TRBV6-5	NA	NA	TGTGCCTCCGGGTTGAAGTCTCGGCGCTTTGAAGCTTTCTTT	CASGLKSRRFEAFF
TRBJ2-1	TRBV29-1	NA	many	TGCAGCTCCGAAACTAGCACTGTCTACAATGAGCAGTTCTTC	CSSETSTVYNEQFF
TRBJ2-7	TRBV20-1	NA	NA	TGCAGTGCTAGAGTTGTTCCCGCCCTCTACGAGCAGTACTTC	CSARVVPALYEQYF
TRBJ2-1	TRBV11-2	TRBD2	many	TGTGCCAGCAGCTTCGCAGCGGGGTTTGAGCAGTTCTTC	CASSFAAGFEQFF
TRBJ1-2	TRBV28	TRBD1	NA	TGTGCCAGCAGGGAGAAGGGACAGGTATATGGCTACACCTTC	CASREKGQVYGYTF
TRBJ1-4	TRBV2	NA	NA	TGTGCCAGCAGTTTCTCTGTCTTGGAAAAACTGTTTTTT	CASSFSVLEKLFF
TRBJ1-3	TRBV12-3/TRBV12-4	TRBD1	NA	TGTGCCAGCAGTGCCAGTCTTGGGACAGGGGCCTCTGGAAACACCATATATTTT	CASSASLGTGASGNTIYF
TRBJ2-7	TRBV20-1	TRBD2	many	TGCAGTGCTAGCCGATCTGGGGGGGGTACCTCCTACGAGCAGTACTTC	CSASRSGGGTSYEQYF
TRBJ2-5	TRBV12-3/TRBV12-4	TRBD2	many	TGTGCCAGCAGACGACTAGCGGGGGGTTCGGAGACCCAGTACTTC	CASRRLAGGSETQYF
TRBJ1-5	TRBV18	TRBD1	few	TGTGCCAGCTCACCAAGAGGGGGCGACCCTTATAGCAATCAGCCCCAGCATTTT	CASSPRGGDPYSNQPQHF
TRBJ2-1	TRBV25-1	TRBD2	many	TGTGCCAGCGGGGGACTAGCGGGGGGCTTTTACAATGAGCAGTTCTTC	CASGGLAGGFYNEQFF
TRBJ2-4	TRBV15	TRBD2	many	TGTGCCACCAGCAGAAAGCAACTAGCGGGGGGCAAAAACATTCAGTACTTC	CATSRKQLAGGKNIQYF